This T cell receptor beta chain was observed in a study of control samples from healthy donors and cancer patients. The data were produced by immunoSEQ multiplex PCR, yet TCRdb's version contains in-frame clones alone and is incomplete. The table has around 250,000 clones, roughly four fifths seen once. CDR1 GTSNPN and CDR2 SVGIG come from the germline V gene (reference sequence). The CDR3 is made up of 13 amino acids. J was trimmed by 0 bases and V by 5 bases; bases with no gene match: 1. The receptor comes from a woman aged 55-70 years with lung cancer. The chain carries TRBV30 and TRBJ1-1, with 9 bases fitting TRBD1. The sequenced material came from PBMCs. The CDR3 protein is CAWDRGMNTEAFF. The DNA for the CDR3 is TGTGCCTGGGACAGGGGGATGAACACTGAAGCTTTCTTT.